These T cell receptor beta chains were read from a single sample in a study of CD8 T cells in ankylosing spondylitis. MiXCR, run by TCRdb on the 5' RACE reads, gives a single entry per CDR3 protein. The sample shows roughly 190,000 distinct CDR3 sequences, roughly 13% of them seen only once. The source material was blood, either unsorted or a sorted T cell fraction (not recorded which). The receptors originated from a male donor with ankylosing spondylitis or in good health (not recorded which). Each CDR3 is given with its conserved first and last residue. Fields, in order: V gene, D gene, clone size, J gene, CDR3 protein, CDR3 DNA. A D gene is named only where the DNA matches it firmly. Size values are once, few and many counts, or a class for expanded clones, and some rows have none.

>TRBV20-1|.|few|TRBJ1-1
CSARPRGETEAFF
TGCAGTGCTAGGCCACGGGGGGAGACTGAAGCTTTCTTT
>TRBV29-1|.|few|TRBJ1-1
CSVEGLGNTEAFF
TGCAGCGTTGAGGGTTTAGGGAACACTGAAGCTTTCTTT
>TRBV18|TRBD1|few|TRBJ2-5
CASSPLGQHQETQYF
TGTGCCAGCTCACCACTGGGACAGCACCAAGAGACCCAGTACTTC
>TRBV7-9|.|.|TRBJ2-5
CASRPPQGELDF
TGTGCCAGCAGGCCCCCCCAGGGTGAGCTGGACTTC
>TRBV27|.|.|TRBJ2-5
CASSLGKGGETQYF
TGTGCCAGCAGTTTAGGTAAAGGGGGAGAGACCCAGTACTTC
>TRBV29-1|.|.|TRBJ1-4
CSFGVNEKLFF
TGCAGCTTCGGGGTTAATGAAAAACTGTTTTTT
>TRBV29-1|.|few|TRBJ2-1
CSVDVGVTSYNEQFF
TGCAGCGTTGACGTAGGGGTTACCTCCTACAATGAGCAGTTCTTC
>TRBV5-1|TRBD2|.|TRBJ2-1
CASSYGTSGGPYNEQFF
TGCGCCAGCAGCTATGGGACTAGCGGGGGACCCTACAATGAGCAGTTCTTC
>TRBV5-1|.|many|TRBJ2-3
CASSLVLKGRAIGNTQYF
TGCGCCAGCAGCTTGGTATTAAAGGGCAGGGCGATCGGAAATACGCAGTATTTT
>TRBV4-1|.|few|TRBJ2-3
CASSQDRGSTDTQYF
TGCGCCAGCAGCCAAGATAGAGGGAGTACAGATACGCAGTATTTT
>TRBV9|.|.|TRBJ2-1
CASSGSGVSYNEQFF
TGTGCCAGCAGCGGTAGCGGAGTCTCCTACAATGAGCAGTTCTTC
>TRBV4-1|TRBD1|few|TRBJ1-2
CASSHPGQADGYTF
TGCGCCAGCAGCCACCCGGGACAGGCGGATGGCTACACCTTC
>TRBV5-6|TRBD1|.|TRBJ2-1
CASAGGDRVYNEQFF
TGTGCCTCAGCTGGGGGCGACAGGGTCTACAATGAGCAGTTCTTC
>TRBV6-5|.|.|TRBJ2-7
CASSYSLTGREEQYF
TGTGCCAGCAGTTACTCTCTGACAGGCCGGGAAGAGCAGTACTTC
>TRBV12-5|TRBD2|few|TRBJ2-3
CASGILLAEHTDTQYF
TGTGCTAGTGGTATCCTACTAGCGGAACACACAGATACGCAGTATTTT
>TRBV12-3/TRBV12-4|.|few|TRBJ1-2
CASSSSGPYGYTF
TGTGCCAGCAGTTCCTCGGGCCCTTATGGCTACACCTTC
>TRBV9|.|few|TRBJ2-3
CASSPREWAGDTQYF
TGTGCCAGCAGCCCACGTGAATGGGCCGGAGATACGCAGTATTTT
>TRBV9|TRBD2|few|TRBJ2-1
CASSVDGGAVNEQFF
TGTGCCAGCAGCGTAGACGGGGGGGCCGTAAATGAGCAGTTCTTC
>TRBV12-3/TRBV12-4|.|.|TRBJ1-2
CASSPLSGYTF
TGTGCCAGCAGCCCTCTAAGTGGCTACACCTTC
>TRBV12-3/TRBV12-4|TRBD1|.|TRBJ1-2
CASSPTGGNGYGYTF
TGTGCCAGCAGTCCTACAGGGGGCAATGGCTATGGCTACACCTTC
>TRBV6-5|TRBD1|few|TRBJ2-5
CASSYSRDSPEETQYF
TGTGCCAGCAGTTACTCCCGGGACAGTCCCGAAGAGACCCAGTACTTC
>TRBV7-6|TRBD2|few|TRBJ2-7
CASSLGSGRSSYEQYF
TGTGCCAGCAGCTTAGGAAGCGGGAGAAGCTCCTACGAGCAGTACTTC
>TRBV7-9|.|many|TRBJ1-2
CASSSPRSTGNGYTF
TGTGCCAGCAGCTCCCCTAGGTCGACCGGTAATGGCTACACCTTC
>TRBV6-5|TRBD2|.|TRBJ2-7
CASSYSQRDYEQYF
TGTGCCAGCAGTTACTCGCAGCGGGACTACGAGCAGTACTTC
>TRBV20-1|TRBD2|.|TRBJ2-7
CSALAGISYEQYF
TGCAGTGCCCTAGCGGGGATCTCCTACGAGCAGTACTTC
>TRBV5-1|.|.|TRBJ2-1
CASSFGWDNEQFF
TGCGCCAGCAGCTTCGGATGGGACAATGAGCAGTTCTTC
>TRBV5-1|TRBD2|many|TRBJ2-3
CASSSSGMVGDTQYF
TGCGCCAGCAGCTCTAGCGGGATGGTAGGAGATACGCAGTATTTT
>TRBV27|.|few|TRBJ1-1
CATRNWGGVTEAFF
TGTGCCACACGAAATTGGGGGGGAGTCACTGAAGCTTTCTTT
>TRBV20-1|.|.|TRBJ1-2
CSASQTESNYGYTF
TGCAGTGCTAGCCAAACAGAGTCTAACTATGGCTACACCTTC
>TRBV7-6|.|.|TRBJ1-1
CASSPRLSGPEAFF
TGTGCCAGCAGCCCGCGATTATCAGGGCCTGAAGCTTTCTTT
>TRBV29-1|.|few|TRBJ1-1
CSVDGVFTEAFF
TGCAGCGTTGATGGGGTGTTCACTGAAGCTTTCTTT
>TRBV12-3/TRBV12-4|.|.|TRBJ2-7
CASTPPGNPYEQYF
TGTGCCAGCACCCCCCCGGGAAATCCCTACGAGCAGTACTTC
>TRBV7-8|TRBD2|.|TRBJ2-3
CASSSPGAGEGDTQYF
TGTGCCAGCAGCTCGCCGGGAGCGGGGGAGGGAGATACGCAGTATTTT